These T cell receptor beta chains were read from a single sample in a study of control samples from healthy donors and cancer patients. Here immunoSEQ multiplex PCR was the method, and the copy in TCRdb shows in-frame clones only, minus some. The sample contains about 100,000 clones, around 90% of which appear only once. The sample comprised blood. All receptors derive from a man under 40 in good health. CDR3s include the opening cysteine and the closing phenylalanine or tryptophan. The D gene is left open where the match is weak. Not every row has a clone size; where given, it reads once, few, many or a size class.

abundance,d_gene,v_gene,j_gene,CDR3nt,CDR3aa
NA,TRBD1,TRBV12-3/TRBV12-4,TRBJ1-1,TGTGCCAGCAGGGACAGGACGAACACTGAAGCTTTCTTT,CASRDRTNTEAFF
NA,TRBD2,TRBV4-3,TRBJ2-3,TGCGCCAGCAGCCAACAAACTCGACTAGCGGGATACACGGGGGGAACAGATACGCAGTATTTT,CASSQQTRLAGYTGGTDTQYF
NA,NA,TRBV10-3,TRBJ1-5,TGTGCCATCAGTGAGTCGGGGGCCTGGGAACGGGGTCAGCCCCAGCATTTT,CAISESGAWERGQPQHF
NA,NA,TRBV24-1,TRBJ2-5,TGTGCCACCAGTGATTCAGACAGTGAAGAGACCCAGTACTTC,CATSDSDSEETQYF
NA,NA,TRBV27,TRBJ2-5,TGTGCCAGCAGTTCCCAAGAGACCCAGTACTTC,CASSSQETQYF
NA,NA,TRBV19,TRBJ1-5,TGTGCCAGTAGTATAGATGGCACAGGGAGCAATCAGCCCCAGCATTTT,CASSIDGTGSNQPQHF
NA,TRBD1,TRBV14,TRBJ1-1,TGTGCCAGCAGCCACACTACAGGGGCCGTTGAAGCTTTCTTT,CASSHTTGAVEAFF
NA,TRBD2,TRBV18,TRBJ2-1,TGTGCCAGCTCACTTACTAGCGGGAGAGTGAATGAGCAGTTCTTC,CASSLTSGRVNEQFF
NA,NA,TRBV19,TRBJ1-3,TGTGCCAGTAGTATAGGACACGCTGGAAACACCATATATTTT,CASSIGHAGNTIYF
once,TRBD1,TRBV19,TRBJ1-1,TGTGCCAGTAGTATGGAGGGGGCTGGGAACACTGAAGCTTTCTTT,CASSMEGAGNTEAFF
NA,TRBD1,TRBV27,TRBJ2-5,TGTGCCAGCAGTCCCCTGTCGACAGGGCGCCAAGAGACCCAGTACTTC,CASSPLSTGRQETQYF
NA,NA,TRBV5-6,TRBJ1-6,TGTGCCAGCAGCCTGGGAGCGAATTCACCCCTCCACTTT,CASSLGANSPLHF
NA,NA,TRBV7-3,TRBJ2-1,TGTGCCAGCAGCTTATATCCAGGTCGGAATGAGCAGTTCTTC,CASSLYPGRNEQFF
NA,TRBD1,TRBV6-2/TRBV6-3,TRBJ1-5,TGTGCCAGCAGTGGACAGGGCGATGGTGGTCAGCCCCAGCATTTT,CASSGQGDGGQPQHF
NA,NA,TRBV6-5,TRBJ1-2,TGTGCCAGCAGACCTGGGACGGACTATGGCTACACCTTC,CASRPGTDYGYTF
NA,NA,TRBV6-4,TRBJ2-3,TGTGCCAGCAGTCCCGGGGGCCCAACAGATACGCAGTATTTT,CASSPGGPTDTQYF
NA,TRBD1,TRBV19,TRBJ2-5,TGTGCCGGTAGTTTACAGGGGCTGGAGACCCAGTACTTC,CAGSLQGLETQYF
NA,NA,TRBV12-5,TRBJ1-2,TGTGCTAGTGGTTTGAAAAACAGAGTTAACTATGGCTACACCTTC,CASGLKNRVNYGYTF
once,NA,TRBV19,TRBJ1-4,TGTGCCAGTAGTATCAACAGGGTAGTGTTTTTT,CASSINRVVFF
NA,NA,TRBV18,TRBJ1-5,TGTGCCAGCTCACCATACGGGGAGCCCCAGCATTTT,CASSPYGEPQHF
NA,NA,TRBV7-9,TRBJ2-5,TGTGCCAGCAGAGACAGAGACTCCCAAGAGACCCAGTACTTC,CASRDRDSQETQYF
few,TRBD1,TRBV5-1,TRBJ1-5,TGCGCCAGCAGCTTAGACAGGGGGTCTCAGCCCCAGCATTTT,CASSLDRGSQPQHF
few,NA,TRBV7-9,TRBJ1-5,TGTGCCAGCAGCTCATTCACCGGGAGCGTTGCTCAGCCCCAGCATTTT,CASSSFTGSVAQPQHF
NA,NA,TRBV19,TRBJ1-2,TGTGCCAGTACCCGGGATGGGGGCTATGGCTACACCTTC,CASTRDGGYGYTF
NA,TRBD1,TRBV11-2,TRBJ2-5,TGTGCCAGCAGTCGCGACAGGGGAGAGACCCAGTACTTC,CASSRDRGETQYF